The clone carrying this T cell receptor (beta chain) was observed a handful of times. Time point reported: newly diagnosed GD, antithyroid drugs for less than 3 months. Following extraction of RNA from PBMCs, that RNA was used to make the TCR library. Germline trimming cut 1 base from V and 2 bases from J; bases unmatched to any gene: 14. This CDR3 region has 18 residues. Germline lookup yields CDR1 SEHNR and CDR2 FQNEAQ (reference sequence). The data belong to a study of regulatory T cells in long-lasting Graves disease. Building of the TCR beta libraries involved iRepertoire HTBI primers and Arm-PCR of CDR3 regions. TCRdb independently ran MiXCR on the multiplex PCR reads; one entry per CDR3 protein. The data contain roughly 360,000 distinct CDR3 sequences, 10% to 15% of them singletons. These same records also appear under a second study, on T cells in Graves' hyperthyroidism and ophthalmopathy. Per that paper: Among clonotypes expanded in thyroid above 0.001, most were also found in blood.

The chain employs TRBV7-9 and TRBJ2-7, with TRBD2 matching 7 bases. Sequenced material: peripheral blood mononuclear cells (PBMCs), taken at new diagnosis, from a patient treated with antithyroid drugs. The clonotype comes from a woman in her late teens or twenties with Graves disease. The CDR3 is CASSLGGLLQPVPYEQYF. For the CDR3, the DNA is TGTGCCAGCAGCTTAGGGGGACTACTCCAGCCAGTTCCCTACGAGCAGTACTTC.